The sequence of this T cell receptor (beta chain) was determined in a study of TIL therapy for anti-PD-1-resistant metastatic lung cancer. Study-wide context: Tumors were harvested before any PD-1/PD-L1 blockade.

The sample's time point: pre-treatment sample, taken before nivolumab and TIL therapy. This clone occurred once. The CDR3 spans 15 residues. This was the immunoSEQ v3 assay. Sequencing used immunoSEQ multiplex PCR; TCRdb keeps in-frame clones, though not all of them. Of more than 35,000 clones detected, roughly 80% appear once; the ten largest clones hold about 6%. The sequenced sample was blood, obtained at baseline. The receptor's source is a person between 25 and 79 years old with non-small cell lung cancer. V usage is TRBV21-1 and J usage is TRBJ2-7; the table's D call, TRBD2, has no DNA check behind it. TRBV21-1 is listed as a pseudogene. CDR3 sequence reads: CASSPRLRDSYEQYF. CDR3 DNA sequence: TGTGCCAGCAGCCCGAGACTCCGGGACTCCTACGAGCAGTACTTC.